The rows below give T cell receptor beta chains drawn from one sample of a study of T-cell memory formation after mild COVID-19. TCRdb recomputed calls from the 5' RACE reads with MiXCR, one row per CDR3 protein. This sample has about 110,000 distinct CDR3 sequences, with around 14% found just once. The sequencing input was PBMCs or a T cell subset sorted from them (not recorded which). Receptors originate from a man aged 18 to 29 who had mild COVID-19 (a few samples of this study predate the infection). Cell type and time point are not known. The CDR3 runs from the conserved cysteine through the conserved F or W. The D gene is left open where the match is weak. Part of the rows lack a size; the others show once, few, many or a class for expanded clones.

NA	TRBD1	TRBJ1-5	TRBV10-3	CAISDSGTGYQPQHF	TGTGCCATCAGTGACTCCGGGACAGGGTATCAGCCCCAGCATTTT
few	NA	TRBJ2-2	TRBV6-6	CASSYRPGIPGELFF	TGTGCCAGCAGTTACCGTCCCGGGATCCCCGGGGAGCTGTTTTTT
few	NA	TRBJ2-2	TRBV6-5	CASSYGGNTGELFF	TGTGCCAGCAGTTACGGGGGGAACACCGGGGAGCTGTTTTTT
NA	NA	TRBJ2-5	TRBV20-1	CSAISLGTYITKTQYF	TGCAGTGCTATTTCACTCGGGACTTATATCACGAAGACCCAGTACTTC
NA	NA	TRBJ2-3	TRBV27	CASSLWLTDTQYF	TGTGCCAGCAGTTTATGGCTCACAGATACGCAGTATTTT
few	NA	TRBJ2-3	TRBV9	CASSVGQVGPPTDTHYF	TGTGCCAGCAGCGTAGGCCAGGTGGGGCCCCCCACAGATACGCATTATTTT
few	NA	TRBJ2-3	TRBV20-1	CSAREDSEIDTQYF	TGCAGTGCTAGAGAGGACAGTGAAATTGATACGCAGTATTTT
many	TRBD2	TRBJ2-1	TRBV7-2	CASSLGTSGGDEQFF	TGTGCCAGCAGCTTAGGGACTAGCGGGGGCGATGAGCAGTTCTTC
few	NA	TRBJ2-6	TRBV5-1	CASSLDGSPSGANVLTF	TGCGCCAGCAGCTTGGACGGCAGCCCGTCTGGGGCCAACGTCCTGACTTTC
NA	NA	TRBJ1-1	TRBV4-2	CASSPSGITNTEAFF	TGTGCCAGCAGCCCCTCAGGGATTACGAACACTGAAGCTTTCTTT
few	NA	TRBJ2-6	TRBV4-2	CASSQDLDSGANVLTF	TGTGCCAGCAGCCAAGATCTGGATTCTGGGGCCAACGTCCTGACTTTC
few	TRBD1	TRBJ2-3	TRBV10-3	CATRDRGADTQYF	TGTGCCACCAGGGACAGGGGTGCAGATACGCAGTATTTT
few	NA	TRBJ1-1	TRBV4-2	CASSQFPFWNTEAFF	TGTGCCAGCAGCCAATTCCCGTTCTGGAACACTGAAGCTTTCTTT
few	TRBD1	TRBJ1-2	TRBV20-1	CSARGLHGYTF	TGCAGTGCGAGGGGGCTGCATGGCTACACCTTC
few	TRBD1	TRBJ2-7	TRBV4-1	CASSPGIGQGAYEQYF	TGCGCCAGCAGCCCCGGGATAGGACAGGGGGCCTACGAGCAGTACTTC
NA	NA	TRBJ2-5	TRBV7-8	CASTQGRRQQETQYF	TGTGCCAGCACCCAGGGGCGGCGGCAACAAGAGACCCAGTACTTC
few	TRBD1	TRBJ2-5	TRBV6-6	CASSYPAGQGVETQYF	TGTGCCAGCAGTTACCCGGCGGGACAGGGTGTGGAGACCCAGTACTTC
few	NA	TRBJ2-7	TRBV20-1	CSATSFDRLAYEQYF	TGCAGTGCCACATCTTTTGACAGGTTAGCCTACGAGCAGTACTTC
many	TRBD1	TRBJ2-4	TRBV12-3/TRBV12-4	CASSWQTGGAFIAKNIQYF	TGTGCCAGCAGTTGGCAGACAGGGGGAGCGTTCATAGCCAAAAACATTCAGTACTTC
NA	NA	TRBJ1-1	TRBV4-3	CASSQDRPGTPEAFF	TGCGCCAGCAGCCAAGACAGACCCGGGACTCCAGAAGCTTTCTTT
NA	TRBD1	TRBJ1-2	TRBV7-9	CASSLAGQGVLGYTF	TGTGCCAGCAGCTTAGCGGGACAGGGGGTTCTTGGCTACACCTTC
few	NA	TRBJ2-1	TRBV4-3	CASSLNPSGYGNEQFF	TGCGCCAGCAGCCTAAACCCCTCAGGGTACGGCAATGAGCAGTTCTTC
few	NA	TRBJ2-1	TRBV6-4	CASSDNGLNNEQFF	TGTGCCAGCAGTGACAATGGGCTTAACAATGAGCAGTTCTTC
few	NA	TRBJ1-1	TRBV10-3	CAISEAQAPTEAFF	TGTGCCATCAGTGAAGCCCAGGCCCCAACTGAAGCTTTCTTT
few	TRBD2	TRBJ2-2	TRBV12-3/TRBV12-4	CASSFMVYGTSGANTGELFF	TGTGCCAGCAGTTTTATGGTATACGGGACTAGCGGGGCGAACACCGGGGAGCTGTTTTTT
NA	TRBD2	TRBJ2-1	TRBV6-2/TRBV6-3	CASRQSGGALSEQFF	TGTGCCAGCAGACAGAGCGGGGGGGCCCTGAGTGAGCAGTTCTTC